This record covers a single TCR beta chain. Its antigen is unknown. cDNA libraries for TRB were generated by 5' RACE incorporating UMI labels. TCRdb reprocessed the 5' RACE reads and reports one entry per CDR3 protein, with no DNA. Recorded for this sample: some 64,000 distinct CDR3 sequences. This CDR3 is built from 14 residues. These data come from a study of CXCR3-negative and CXCR3-positive naive CD8 T cells. Whole-study context: Sequencing gave roughly 140 million TRB reads overall, about 1.5 +/- 0.3 million per library.

Findings and limits, study-wide: Naive subsets did not differ in surface CD5, and TRB CDR3 properties served to infer TCR strength. Both naive subsets, CXCR3-negative and CXCR3-positive, displayed similar TRBV-TRBJ usage, unlike memory cells. A higher hydrophobicity marked the TRB CDR3s of CXCR3-positive naive cells versus CXCR3-negative naive cells.

The material sequenced was naive CXCR3+ CD8+ T cells from blood. Documented subset: CD45RO-CCR7+CD27+CD95- naive CD8+ T cells expressing CXCR3 (TNR3+). This chain joins TRBV12-3 or TRBV12-4 and TRBJ1-5. The clonotype comes from a human donor in good health. Some clones in this sample may be carry-over from other donors' samples. The chain's CDR3 is CASSPMTTYQPQHF.